Listed here are 12 T cell receptor beta chains from one sample, sequenced in a study of CD4 T cell repertoires in COVID-19. Only in-frame clones appear in the TCRdb table, and some are missing; sequencing was by immunoSEQ multiplex PCR. The table includes around 22,000 clones, around 87% detected once. The memory T cells were sequenced right after ex vivo isolation, without culture. Here the sequenced sample was central memory CD4+ T cells from blood, taken before the COVID-19 pandemic. The receptors shown here come from a human donor who had COVID-19.

The chain joins TRBV7-6 to TRBJ1-1; D possibly corresponds to TRBD1 (5 bases). Trimming pared 0 bases from V and 0 bases from J, leaving 11 bases between. This CDR3 spans 16 amino acids. Germline-derived CDR1 and CDR2 are SGHVS and FNYEAQ. The CDR3 sequence is CASSLAVRGMNTEAFF. CDR3 bases: TGTGCCAGCAGCTTAGCTGTAAGGGGCATGAACACTGAAGCTTTCTTT.

The chain combines TRBV5-1 with TRBJ2-5; 7 bases agree with TRBD1. The germline CDR1 and CDR2 sequences are SGHRS and YFSETQ. There are 14 residues in the CDR3. Trimming took 4 bases from V and 5 from J; bases not matched to a gene: 8. As DNA, the CDR3 is TGCGCCAGCAGCACGGGCACAGGGGCGGAGACCCAGTACTTC. This translates into CASSTGTGAETQYF.

This chain connects TRBV7-8 to TRBJ2-3; no clear D. The CDR3 runs to 15 residues. Trimming took 0 bases from V and 7 from J, leaving 14 bases between them. Per the germline V gene, CDR1 is SGHVS and CDR2 is FQNEAQ. The CDR3 here is CASSLADTPAYTQYF. The CDR3 DNA is TGTGCCAGCAGCTTAGCAGACACACCCGCGTATACGCAGTATTTT.

The V gene is TRBV6-6, the J gene TRBJ2-3, with unresolved D. Germline loops: CDR1 MNHNY, CDR2 SVGAGI (reference sequence). V lost 7 bases and J lost 3, with 8 bases in between. This CDR3 region has 12 residues. The CDR3 protein is CASIGWTDTQYF. CDR3 DNA: TGTGCCAGCATCGGGTGGACAGATACGCAGTATTTT.

The V gene is TRBV2, the J gene TRBJ2-1; 10 bases map to TRBD2. V lost 2 bases to trimming and J lost 2 bases; unmatched junction nucleotides: 3. Germline V lookup: CDR1 SNHLY, CDR2 FYNNEI. This CDR3 region has 16 residues. The CDR3 DNA sequence: TGTGCCAGCAGTGAAAGGACTAGCGGAACCTACAATGAGCAGTTCTTC. Translation gives CASSERTSGTYNEQFF.

V and J are TRBV30 and TRBJ2-7, with 11 bases lining up with TRBD1. The germline gives CDR1 GTSNPN, CDR2 SVGIG (reference sequence). V lost 5 bases to trimming and J lost 4 bases; unmatched junction nucleotides: 7. The CDR3 totals 14 residues. The CDR3 loop reads CAWAKDRGQYEQYF. The CDR3 coding sequence is TGTGCCTGGGCAAAGGACAGGGGGCAGTACGAGCAGTACTTC.

This clone was seen only a few times. J is TRBJ2-7 and V is TRBV29-1, with 10 bases aligning to TRBD2. The CDR3 is 12 residues long. CDR1 and CDR2 from the germline V gene are SQVTM and ANQGSEA. The trim removed 5 bases at V and 3 bases at J, leaving 1 base unmatched. This CDR3 is CSVRLAGYEQYF. CDR3 in DNA: TGCAGCGTTCGACTAGCGGGCTACGAGCAGTACTTC.

The chain combines TRBV28 with TRBJ2-6, with 7 bases lining up with TRBD1. The CDR3 runs to 17 residues. Germline CDR1 reads MDHEN; CDR2 reads SYDVKM. J lost 1 base, V lost 7 bases, and 10 bases had no gene match. The CDR3 sequence is CASTRPGGWSGANVLTF. In DNA form, the CDR3 reads TGTGCCAGCACCCGCCCAGGGGGTTGGTCTGGGGCCAACGTCCTGACTTTC.

CDR3 region: CASSQYTHEQYF. CDR3 sequence (DNA): TGCGCCAGCAGCCAGTACACCCACGAGCAGTACTTC. The rearrangement uses TRBV4-1 and TRBJ2-7; no definite D call. The CDR3 spans 12 residues. Deletions cut 3 bases from V and 5 bases from J, with 8 bases between. Germline CDR1 MGHRA, CDR2 YSYEKL.

The genes are TRBV28 and TRBJ2-7; 7 nucleotides line up with TRBD1. This CDR3 has 12 amino acids. Germline V lookup: CDR1 MDHEN, CDR2 SYDVKM. J was trimmed by 6 bases and V by 6 bases; bases with no gene match: 5. The CDR3: CASRPPGGEQYF. The CDR3 DNA is TGTGCCAGCAGACCACCAGGGGGCGAGCAGTACTTC.

This clone has just one count. This chain uses TRBV10-3 with TRBJ1-2; 10 positions agree with TRBD1. The CDR3 consists of 13 residues. With V trimmed by 7 bases and J by 5 bases, 4 bases remained unmatched. CDR1 ENHRY and CDR2 SYGVKD come from the germline V gene. The CDR3 nucleotides read TGTGCCATCAATAAGGGACAGGGGTATGGCTACACCTTC. Protein product: CAINKGQGYGYTF.

The chain employs TRBV7-2 and TRBJ1-1; D is perhaps TRBD1 (6 bases). Germline-derived CDR1 and CDR2 are SGHTA and FQGNSA. CDR3 length: 17 amino acids. V lost 0 bases to trimming and J lost 4 bases, with 18 bases between them. DNA for the CDR3: TGTGCCAGCAGCTTAGCGGAACAAACAGGGACGGGCACTGAAGCTTTCTTT. It translates to CASSLAEQTGTGTEAFF.